Shown below are 26 T cell receptor beta chains from a single sample sequenced in a study of blood T cell repertoires in COVID-19. Profiled with immunoSEQ multiplex PCR; TCRdb holds only in-frame clones, not every one. The repertoire consists of under 350,000 clones, with about 89% occurring once and the leading ten covering approximately 4.2%. Sequences were obtained from peripheral blood. Every receptor here comes from a man aged 35 to 55 with acute or convalescent COVID-19.

The chain recombines TRBV10-1 with TRBJ1-1; D perhaps matches TRBD1 (5 bases). The germline V gene encodes CDR1 WNHNN and CDR2 SYGVQD (reference sequence). CDR3 length: 14 residues. V was trimmed by 0 bases and J by 1 base, leaving 6 bases between them. The CDR3 bases are TGCGCCAGCAGTGAGTCGCAGGGGAACACTGAAGCTTTCTTT. This codes for CASSESQGNTEAFF.

V usage is TRBV5-4 and J usage is TRBJ1-2; tentative D call: TRBD1 (6 bases). CDR1 SGHNT and CDR2 YYREEE come from the germline V gene (reference sequence). Trimming shortened V by 0 bases and J by 2 bases, and 17 bases separated the two germline ends. The CDR3 covers 17 residues. The CDR3 protein is CASSLGWPHTGNYGYTF. Written as DNA, the CDR3 is TGTGCCAGCAGCTTGGGATGGCCACATACAGGGAACTATGGCTACACCTTC.

This clone has more than one count but fewer than ten. The chain is built from TRBV2 and TRBJ1-2; D perhaps matches TRBD1 (5 bases). V lost 7 bases and J 2 bases, leaving 11 bases between the germline ends. CDR3 length: 13 residues. Germline V gene lookup returns CDR1 SNHLY and CDR2 FYNNEI. The DNA for the CDR3 is TGTGCCAGCACGGGGACTGCGAACTATGGCTACACCTTC. This encodes CASTGTANYGYTF.

In regard to this clone: Other DNA variants within this sample encode the same CDR3. CDR3 sequence reads: CASSLTGGSSYEQYF. The CDR3 DNA follows: TGCGCCAGCAGCTTAACAGGGGGAAGCTCCTACGAGCAGTACTTC. The rearrangement links TRBV5-1 to TRBJ2-7, with 8 bases that match TRBD1. The CDR3 is made up of 15 amino acids. Germline V gene data show CDR1 as SGHRS and CDR2 as YFSETQ. The trim removed 2 bases at V and 0 bases at J, leaving 4 bases unmatched. Full variable domain (remainder filled in from reference TRBV5-1 and TRBJ2-7): KAGVTQTPRYLIKTRGQQVTLSCSPISGHRSVSWYQQTPGQGLQFLFEYFSETQRNKGNFPGRFSGRQFSNSRSEMNVSTLELGDSALYLCASSLTGGSSYEQYFGPGTRLTVT.

This clone was seen once. This sequence joins TRBV15 and TRBJ2-7; D might be TRBD1 (5 bases). From germline, CDR1 is LNHNV and CDR2 YYDKDF (reference sequence). The CDR3 has 17 amino acids. Trimming shortened V by 4 bases and J by 4 bases, and 23 bases separated the two germline ends. The CDR3 DNA is TGTGCCACCAGCACCCCACAGGCGCTGGAGATTTCGTACGAGCAGTACTTC. This gives the protein CATSTPQALEISYEQYF.

To note about this clone: The same CDR3 is also encoded by other DNA sequences in this sample. This rearrangement joins TRBV12-3 or TRBV12-4 to TRBJ1-1, with unresolved D. Trimming cost V 3 bases and J 1 base, with 6 bases left between them. The CDR3 length is 13 residues. CDR3 sequence: CASSLGRNTEAFF. In DNA form, the CDR3 reads TGTGCCAGCAGTTTGGGGAGGAACACTGAAGCTTTCTTT.

This chain joins TRBV5-1 and TRBJ2-2, with D possibly matching TRBD2 (5 bases). V lost 5 bases and J 2 bases, leaving 19 bases between the germline ends. This CDR3 contains 17 residues. CDR1 and CDR2 (germline): SGHRS, YFSETQ. The CDR3 here is CASSPFRSGDNTGELFF. CDR3 DNA sequence: TGCGCCAGCAGTCCGTTCAGGAGCGGAGATAACACCGGGGAGCTGTTTTTT.

V and J are TRBV5-1 and TRBJ1-3, with D uncertain. Germline V gene data show CDR1 as SGHRS and CDR2 as YFSETQ. CDR3 length: 14 residues. Between the trimmed V and J ends, which lost 1 base and 2 bases, there was a span of 7 bases. As DNA, the CDR3 is TGCGCCAGCAGCTTGTTTTCAGCTGGAAACACCATATATTTT. It yields the protein CASSLFSAGNTIYF.

This clone was observed once. The chain employs TRBV5-1 and TRBJ2-2; tentatively, D is TRBD1 (5 bases). Germline values: CDR1 SGHRS, CDR2 YFSETQ. The CDR3 is made up of 13 amino acids. V was cut by 2 bases and J by 8 bases, with 10 bases left in between. The CDR3 region has the DNA TGCGCCAGCAGCTTACAGGTACCTGGGGAGCTGTTTTTT. It encodes CASSLQVPGELFF.

About this clone itself: Other DNA sequences in this specimen translate into the identical CDR3. V usage is TRBV2 and J usage is TRBJ1-1, with D uncertain. The CDR3 contains 11 residues. Germline V gene sequence: CDR1 SNHLY, CDR2 FYNNEI. V dropped 6 bases and J dropped 3 bases, with 5 bases sitting between them. CDR3 DNA sequence: TGTGCCAGCAGCTATGACACTGAAGCTTTCTTT. This sequence encodes CASSYDTEAFF.

V and J are TRBV29-1 and TRBJ1-1, with D perhaps matching TRBD1 (5 bases). The V and J ends lost 5 bases and 3 bases respectively, with 16 bases between them. The CDR3 totals 14 residues. CDR1 SQVTM and CDR2 ANQGSEA come from the germline V gene. The CDR3 spells CSVSRGGWDTEAFF. The CDR3 DNA is TGCAGCGTTTCTCGGGGGGGTTGGGACACTGAAGCTTTCTTT.

This rearrangement joins TRBV5-1 to TRBJ2-3; D gene ambiguous. The V end was cut by 7 bases, the J end by 1 base, with 7 bases between. In germline, CDR1 is SGHRS, CDR2 YFSETQ. CDR3 size: 12 residues. CDR3 in amino acids: CASGPGTDTQYF. CDR3 coding DNA: TGCGCCAGCGGGCCAGGCACAGATACGCAGTATTTT. The full variable domain, in which reference TRBV5-1 and TRBJ2-3 provide the parts outside the CDR3, is KAGVTQTPRYLIKTRGQQVTLSCSPISGHRSVSWYQQTPGQGLQFLFEYFSETQRNKGNFPGRFSGRQFSNSRSEMNVSTLELGDSALYLCASGPGTDTQYFGPGTRLTVL.

The V gene is TRBV18, the J gene TRBJ1-2; TRBD1 aligns across 8 bases. Germline V gene data show CDR1 as KGHSH and CDR2 as LQKENI. This CDR3 spans 15 amino acids. Trimming took 3 bases from V and 8 from J; bases not matched to a gene: 11. This chain's CDR3 is CASSPSPTGVEGYTF. CDR3 nucleotide sequence: TGTGCCAGCTCACCCTCGCCGACAGGGGTAGAAGGCTACACCTTC.

The count of this clone is one. The V and J genes are TRBV7-9 and TRBJ2-2, with TRBD2 as a possible D gene (5 bases). The CDR3 spans 15 residues. V lost 7 bases, J lost 4 bases, and 16 bases lay in between. Germline assignment: CDR1 SEHNR and CDR2 FQNEAQ (reference sequence). The CDR3 region has the DNA TGTGCCAGCACCCCCGACTTAGCGAGCACCGGGGAGCTGTTTTTT. Its protein product is CASTPDLASTGELFF.

J is TRBJ1-2 and V is TRBV6-5, with 11 bases matching TRBD1. Losses at the gene ends were 5 bases for V and 8 bases for J; bases not matched to a gene: 1. Germline CDR1 MNHEY, CDR2 SVGAGI. The CDR3 covers 12 residues. CDR3 nucleotide sequence: TGTGCCAGCAGTCGGACAGGGGGCGGCTACACCTTC. Protein: CASSRTGGGYTF.

V gene TRBV6-1 combines with J gene TRBJ1-6; D unclear. The V and J ends lost 2 bases and 8 bases respectively, with 13 bases between them. The CDR3 is 15 residues long. Per the germline V gene, CDR1 is MNHNS and CDR2 is SASEGT. Here the CDR3 reads CASSERGLGDSPLHF. The CDR3 DNA follows: TGTGCCAGCAGTGAACGAGGGCTTGGGGATTCACCCCTCCACTTT.

V gene TRBV6-1 combines with J gene TRBJ1-4; maybe TRBD1 (5 bases). The germline gives CDR1 MNHNS, CDR2 SASEGT. V lost 3 bases and J 5 bases, leaving 10 bases between the germline ends. This CDR3 is built from 14 residues. CDR3 amino acids: CASSDQQGNEKLFF. Here the CDR3 DNA reads TGTGCCAGCAGTGATCAGCAGGGAAATGAAAAACTGTTTTTT.

V gene TRBV29-1 combines with J gene TRBJ1-6; 7 bases line up with TRBD1. Trimming at V came to 7 bases and at J to 10 bases, leaving 10 bases not matched to a gene. The CDR3 covers 13 residues. Germline loops: CDR1 SQVTM, CDR2 ANQGSEA. CDR3 in DNA: TGCAGCGCCGGAGACAGGGTAGGATCACCCCTCCACTTT. Its translation: CSAGDRVGSPLHF.

The chain is built from TRBV6-2 or TRBV6-3 and TRBJ1-2; no definite D call. The CDR3 runs 16 residues. Germline CDR1 MNHEY, CDR2 SVGEGT. Trimming stripped 5 bases from V and 1 base from J, with 17 bases between. This CDR3 reads CASSTRSGVYNYGYTF. Here the CDR3 DNA reads TGTGCCAGCAGTACCCGTTCCGGGGTTTATAACTATGGCTACACCTTC.

The chain recombines TRBV27 with TRBJ2-1; 11 bases align to TRBD1. Germline lookup yields CDR1 MNHEY and CDR2 SMNVEV (reference sequence). This CDR3 comprises 16 residues. V lost 5 bases and J lost 6; bases outside the gene matches: 9. The CDR3 spells CASSPPRDRGVNEQFF. DNA of the CDR3: TGTGCCAGCAGTCCTCCTCGGGACAGGGGGGTCAATGAGCAGTTCTTC.

The rearrangement joins TRBV27 to TRBJ2-4; 9 bases line up with TRBD1. With V trimmed by 5 bases and J by 2 bases, 4 bases remained unmatched. CDR1 is MNHEY and CDR2 is SMNVEV in the germline V gene (reference sequence). The CDR3 is 15 amino acids. CDR3 nucleotide sequence: TGTGCCAGCAGTACGGACAGGGGAACCAAAAACATTCAGTACTTC. This codes for CASSTDRGTKNIQYF.

V usage is TRBV9 and J usage is TRBJ2-7, with 9 bases lining up with TRBD2. Unmatched junction bases numbered 14, after V lost 4 bases and J lost 6 bases. The CDR3 loop spans 16 amino acids. CDR1 and CDR2 (germline): SGDLS, YYNGEE. CDR3 sequence reads: CASSPWGSGGQGEQYF. CDR3 bases: TGTGCCAGCAGCCCCTGGGGTAGCGGGGGCCAGGGCGAGCAGTACTTC.

V is TRBV30 and J is TRBJ2-1, with 11 nucleotides matching TRBD2. Germline loops: CDR1 GTSNPN, CDR2 SVGIG (reference sequence). With 4 bases clipped from V and 8 bases from J, the junction kept 16 bases outside the gene matches. The CDR3 runs 17 residues. This CDR3 is CAWTGGLAGGTGDEQFF. In DNA, the CDR3 is TGTGCCTGGACCGGAGGGCTAGCGGGGGGCACTGGGGATGAGCAGTTCTTC.

The gene calls are TRBV6-4 and TRBJ1-2; D is perhaps TRBD1 (6 bases). Per germline, CDR1 MRHNA and CDR2 SNTAGT. V gave up 0 bases and J gave up 11 bases, with 10 bases separating them. This CDR3 region has 12 residues. CDR3 nucleotides: TGTGCCAGCAGTGACTCGGGCAGGGGATACACCTTC. This sequence encodes CASSDSGRGYTF.

The genes are TRBV7-8 and TRBJ1-1, with a possible D match to TRBD1 (6 bases). V gave up 3 bases and J gave up 4 bases, with 12 bases separating them. Germline V gene sequence: CDR1 SGHVS, CDR2 FQNEAQ. The CDR3 has 14 residues. This chain's CDR3 is CASSFSLQGTEAFF. CDR3 nucleotides: TGTGCCAGCAGCTTTTCCTTACAGGGCACTGAAGCTTTCTTT.

This chain uses TRBV5-4 with TRBJ1-2, with 8 bases lining up with TRBD1. J gave up 6 bases and V 3 bases, and 4 bases lay outside the gene matches. The CDR3 has 13 amino acids. Germline V gene lookup returns CDR1 SGHNT and CDR2 YYREEE (reference sequence). In nucleotides, the CDR3 is TGTGCCAGCAGCTATCAGGGGGCCCATGGCTACACCTTC. Its protein product is CASSYQGAHGYTF.